This TCR beta chain was identified in a study of lung T cells in sarcoidosis with Löfgren's syndrome. Study background: Löfgren's syndrome patients were the main repertoire analysis focus.

Study-level points and caveats: In alpha-beta pairs, TRAV12-1 favored TRBV2, and their CDR3s were homologous. TRAV12-1 and TRBV2 were reportedly most expanded in Löfgren's patients. Shared TRAV12-1 and TRBV2 CDR3 motifs were reported across several patients.

TCRdb called the reads again in MiXCR, with one record for every CDR3 protein. The sample includes 2,000 to 3,000 distinct CDR3 sequences, approximately 19% of them seen just once. Turning to this clonotype: The antigen remains unidentified. A read error may explain this, as a much larger clone is one base away. This CDR3 fails to terminate in the conserved phenylalanine or tryptophan, so it likely reflects a read error.

V trimming: 6 bases; J trimming: 8 bases; junction bases outside the gene matches: 15. This CDR3 has 15 residues. The chain carries TRBV12-3 or TRBV12-4 and TRBJ1-2; 7 positions match TRBD1. This receptor was taken from a human donor with sarcoidosis (Löfgren's syndrome or another form), or a control subject (not recorded which). Sample: CD4+ T cells from bronchoalveolar lavage. CDR3 region: CASRPGQAGGNGYTL. CDR3 DNA sequence: TGTGCCAGCAGACCCGGACAGGCAGGGGGTAACGGCTACACCCTC.